The 22 T cell receptor beta chains in this list originate from one sample, sequenced in a study of blood T cell repertoires in COVID-19 (dated by TCRdb to about 2020). Library preparation was by the immunoSEQ multiplex PCR assay. What TCRdb holds here is the immuneACCESS table cut down to in-frame rearrangements. Part of the clones is not present; checked against another copy, under half of the missing clones reflect an unresolved V gene, and the others are unexplained. Here the sample has approximately 210,000 clones; approximately 82% occur a single time. 7% to 10% of the sample goes to the ten largest clones. The sample was peripheral blood. Source of these receptors: a woman aged 45-65 years with acute or convalescent COVID-19.

V and J are TRBV7-9 and TRBJ2-7; 8 bases fit TRBD2. Germline V gene sequence: CDR1 SEHNR, CDR2 FQNEAQ (reference sequence). The CDR3 covers 14 residues. Trimming cost V 5 bases and J 5 bases; bases outside gene matches: 8. The CDR3 coding sequence is TGTGCCAGCAGCCCCCGGACTAGCTTCCACGAGCAGTACTTC. Protein: CASSPRTSFHEQYF.

V gene TRBV29-1 combines with J gene TRBJ2-5; 8 positions match TRBD2. The germline CDR1 and CDR2 sequences are SQVTM and ANQGSEA. The CDR3 covers 13 residues. Germline trimming cut 4 bases from V and 7 bases from J; bases unmatched to any gene: 8. CDR3 DNA sequence: TGCAGCGTTGGGGAAGCGGGAGTAGGGACCCAGTACTTC. The encoded protein is CSVGEAGVGTQYF.

CDR3 DNA: TGTGCCAGCTCACCAGGGACAGGGGTAGCCAATGAGCAGTTCTTC. Residues: CASSPGTGVANEQFF. This chain links TRBV18 with TRBJ2-1; 10 nucleotides match TRBD1. The junction had 4 bases not matched to a gene; V was cut back by 2 bases and J by 6 bases. This CDR3 comprises 15 residues. CDR1 and CDR2 (germline): KGHSH, LQKENI.

The chain uses TRBV2 and TRBJ1-2; 12 bases are shared with TRBD1. The V gene end was trimmed by 5 bases and the J gene end by 7 bases; junction bases not matched to a gene: 11. The CDR3 totals 16 residues. Germline CDR1 is SNHLY and CDR2 is FYNNEI. CDR3 nucleotides: TGTGCCAGCAGTCCGGGACAGGGGGCGCAGGCAGGTGGCTACACCTTC. Its translation: CASSPGQGAQAGGYTF.

The chain has TRBV19 and TRBJ2-7; the match to TRBD2 covers 9 bases. The CDR3 loop spans 14 amino acids. Looked up from germline, CDR1 is LNHDA and CDR2 is SQIVND (reference sequence). J lost 2 bases, V lost 4 bases, and 3 bases had no gene match. CDR3 residues: CASSKLAGAYEQYF. CDR3 sequence (DNA): TGTGCCAGTAGTAAGTTAGCGGGAGCCTACGAGCAGTACTTC.

This sequence joins TRBV19 and TRBJ2-1; 14 bases agree with TRBD2. Germline V lookup: CDR1 LNHDA, CDR2 SQIVND (reference sequence). The CDR3 totals 16 residues. The ends lost 6 bases at V and 4 bases at J; junction bases unmatched: 5. Written as DNA, the CDR3 is TGTGCCAGTAGCACGGGACTAGCGGGAGTTTACAATGAGCAGTTCTTC. Its protein product is CASSTGLAGVYNEQFF.

This chain links TRBV24-1 with TRBJ2-1, with 7 bases that match TRBD2. CDR3 length: 17 residues. J gave up 9 bases and V 3 bases, and 16 bases lay outside the gene matches. Germline values: CDR1 KGHDR, CDR2 SFDVKD. As DNA, the CDR3 is TGTGCCACCAGTGATCCCGCTCTTACGGGAGGAAAGAGTGAGCAGTTCTTC. Its translation: CATSDPALTGGKSEQFF.

This chain connects TRBV10-3 to TRBJ2-3; a weak D match, TRBD2 (5 bases). Germline V gene lookup returns CDR1 ENHRY and CDR2 SYGVKD. V was shortened by 4 bases and J by 9 bases, with 17 bases between the two germline ends. The CDR3 length is 14 residues. DNA of the CDR3: TGTGCCATCAGTGCGGACTCCTCGGGTTCGACGCAGTATTTT. It is translated as CAISADSSGSTQYF.

The chain uses TRBV7-2 and TRBJ2-2; 9 bases map to TRBD1. CDR1 and CDR2 (germline): SGHTA, FQGNSA. This CDR3 comprises 16 residues. V lost 7 bases, J lost 2 bases, and 8 bases stayed unmatched. CDR3 in DNA: TGTGCCAGCAACCTCCTGGGACAGGGTAACACCGGGGAGCTGTTTTTT. It codes for CASNLLGQGNTGELFF.

The chain combines TRBV14 with TRBJ2-3; maybe TRBD1 (9 bases). CDR3 length: 14 amino acids. CDR1 and CDR2 (germline): SGHDN, FVKESK. V lost 0 bases, J lost 13 bases, and 17 bases lay in between. The CDR3 nucleotides are TGTGCCAGCAGCCAAGATAGCGGGGACAGGGTGAAGTATTTT. Amino acid sequence: CASSQDSGDRVKYF.

V is TRBV5-1 and J is TRBJ2-7; D unclear. Germline values: CDR1 SGHRS, CDR2 YFSETQ. The CDR3 contains 15 residues. V was shortened by 4 bases and J by 1 base, with 15 bases between the two germline ends. DNA for the CDR3: TGCGCCAGCAGCATAGGCACGACAAATTCCTACGAGCAGTACTTC. Amino acid sequence: CASSIGTTNSYEQYF.

A remark on this clone: Other DNA sequences in this specimen translate into the identical CDR3. The chain combines TRBV5-1 with TRBJ2-1; TRBD2 aligns across 11 bases. CDR1 is SGHRS and CDR2 is YFSETQ in the germline V gene. V was pared by 0 bases and J by 6 bases, with 2 bases of the junction left unmatched. The CDR3 extends over 15 amino acids. The CDR3 coding sequence is TGCGCCAGCAGCTTGGCTCTAGCGGGGGGCAATGAGCAGTTCTTC. Translation: CASSLALAGGNEQFF.

This sequence joins TRBV12-5 and TRBJ1-2; possibly TRBD1 for D (5 bases). The CDR3 has 13 residues. V lost 6 bases to trimming and J lost 3 bases, with 11 bases between them. CDR1 and CDR2 (germline): LGHNT, FRNRAP. The CDR3 region is CASGRQTDYGYTF. Written as DNA, the CDR3 is TGTGCTAGTGGACGACAGACGGACTATGGCTACACCTTC.

The chain links TRBV27 to TRBJ2-3; TRBD2 might be the D (7 bases). Germline V lookup: CDR1 MNHEY, CDR2 SMNVEV (reference sequence). The CDR3 runs to 13 residues. V shed 8 bases and J shed 4 bases, with 13 bases lying between them. CDR3 DNA sequence: TGTGCCAGCGGACGGGGGGCGGCAGATACGCAGTATTTT. Amino acid sequence: CASGRGAADTQYF.

This clone came up a few times. V and J are TRBV9 and TRBJ2-5; 7 positions agree with TRBD1. V trimming: 6 bases; J trimming: 1 base; junction bases outside the gene matches: 9. The CDR3 has 15 amino acids. CDR1 and CDR2 (germline): SGDLS, YYNGEE. The CDR3 reads CASTRRTGGQETQYF. The CDR3 DNA is TGTGCCAGCACTCGACGGACAGGAGGCCAAGAGACCCAGTACTTC. The variable domain in full, with the rest retrieved from reference TRBV9 and TRBJ2-5, is DSGVTQTPKHLITATGQRVTLRCSPRSGDLSVYWYQQSLDQGLQFLIQYYNGEERAKGNILERFSAQQFPDLHSELNLSSLELGDSALYFCASTRRTGGQETQYFGPGTRLLVL.

This clone has a single count. CDR3 region: CASTSEYQDEQFF. In DNA, the CDR3 is TGTGCCAGCACTAGCGAGTACCAGGATGAGCAGTTCTTC. The V call is TRBV4-2, the J call TRBJ2-1, with D possibly TRBD2 on 6 matching bases. Deletions cut 7 bases from V and 8 bases from J, with 15 bases between. The germline V gene has CDR1 LGHNA and CDR2 YNFKEQ. The CDR3 extends over 13 amino acids.

This clone has only one observation. The chain has TRBV6-5 and TRBJ1-3; D is unclear. V lost 2 bases to trimming and J lost 0 bases, with 11 bases between them. The CDR3 has 16 amino acids. Germline assignment: CDR1 MNHEY and CDR2 SVGAGI. The CDR3 here is CASSYSGLGSGNTIYF. The CDR3 DNA follows: TGTGCCAGCAGTTACAGCGGGTTGGGCTCTGGAAACACCATATATTTT.

This chain connects TRBV4-1 to TRBJ1-6, with 7 nucleotides matching TRBD1. This CDR3 is built from 16 residues. With V trimmed by 4 bases and J by 8 bases, 11 bases remained unmatched. Looked up from germline, CDR1 is MGHRA and CDR2 is YSYEKL. CDR3 DNA: TGCGCCAGCAGCCTCCCCCCGGGACAGCGAGATTCACCCCTCCACTTT. Amino acids: CASSLPPGQRDSPLHF.

The V and J genes are TRBV12-3 or TRBV12-4 and TRBJ1-5, with a tentative D call TRBD1 (6 bases). The CDR3 runs to 13 residues. V was clipped by 7 bases and J by 6 bases, with 13 bases between them. The DNA for the CDR3 is TGTGCCAGCACCACCGGACAGTTTCAGCCCCAGCATTTT. This encodes CASTTGQFQPQHF.

The chain uses TRBV6-5 and TRBJ2-3; 7 bases map to TRBD1. The CDR3 sequence is 14 residues long. With V trimmed by 7 bases and J by 5 bases, 9 bases remained unmatched. The V gene's germline CDR1 is MNHEY and CDR2 SVGAGI. CDR3 in DNA: TGTGCCAGCATTATAAGGGGGCTGGGAGATACGCAGTATTTT. Translation gives CASIIRGLGDTQYF.

For this clone: This specimen includes other DNA sequences encoding the same CDR3. The gene calls are TRBV5-1 and TRBJ2-3, with 12 bases fitting TRBD2. The germline CDR1 and CDR2 sequences are SGHRS and YFSETQ. With 0 bases clipped from V and 1 base from J, the junction kept 0 bases outside the gene matches. The CDR3 sequence is 16 residues long. As DNA, the CDR3 is TGCGCCAGCAGCTTGGGACTAGCGGGAGGCACAGATACGCAGTATTTT. It yields the protein CASSLGLAGGTDTQYF.

This clone was seen a single time. The chain recombines TRBV5-8 with TRBJ1-2; D possibly corresponds to TRBD1 (5 bases). Germline loops: CDR1 SGHTS, CDR2 YDEGEE. The length of the CDR3 is 15 residues. V was cut by 0 bases and J by 0 bases, with 9 bases left in between. CDR3 loop: CASSLGGRTNYGYTF. The CDR3 bases are TGTGCCAGCAGCTTGGGGGGGAGGACTAACTATGGCTACACCTTC.